One T cell receptor beta chain is described in this entry. Patients in Seattle were enrolled during active infection, then followed longitudinally. The data belong to a study of blood T cell repertoires in COVID-19. Overall study: The United States, Italy and Spain were the sources of the acute and convalescent COVID-19 samples. Nucleic acid was either cDNA or gDNA, and it came from T cells, B-cell-depleted T cells, or PBMCs.

The CDR3 spans 12 residues. Germline V gene sequence: CDR1 SGHAT, CDR2 FQNNGV. The ends were cut back, 5 bases at V and 8 bases at J, with 12 bases in the middle. In the original analysis: Nucleated cell counts were estimated from reference gene primer amplification. The table came from immunoSEQ multiplex PCR; TCRdb's copy has only in-frame clones and leaves some out. That table gives V, J and clone size, and the DNA gave D and trimming. In the table there are about 210,000 clones, almost 85% of which are singletons. Material for sequencing was peripheral blood. The rearrangement uses TRBV11-2 and TRBJ1-2; a possible D gene is TRBD1 (6 bases). This sequence originates from a woman between 70 and 85 years old with COVID-19, enrolled during active disease. This CDR3 is CASSRGARGYTF. CDR3 nucleotides: TGTGCCAGCAGCCGGGGGGCTCGGGGCTACACCTTC.